This TCR beta chain was sequenced for a study of spatial heterogeneity in lung cancer. Overall study context: Untreated early-stage non-small cell lung cancer patients, approximately 79 in total, were the donors.

Time point meaning: blood at routine non-recurrence follow-up after resection. Tumor, nontumor lung or frozen PBMC supplied whole RNA that was sequenced unsorted. Each TCR cDNA molecule bore a unique molecular identifier. Using its own MiXCR run on the 5' RACE reads, TCRdb lists one record per CDR3 protein. The sample carries around 40,000 distinct CDR3 sequences, approximately 8% recorded once. This CDR3 comprises 14 residues. The germline V and J ends were trimmed by 3 bases and 9 bases, with 15 bases remaining between them. This clonotype has at least ten counts. This receptor was taken from a male donor with early-stage non-small cell lung cancer. Sequencing used PBMCs, obtained at follow-up. The gene calls are TRBV12-3 or TRBV12-4 and TRBJ2-1; no reliable D call. The CDR3, as DNA: TGTGCCAGCAGTTTTGGTCATCCTAGGAGTGAGCAGTTCTTC. Its translation is CASSFGHPRSEQFF.